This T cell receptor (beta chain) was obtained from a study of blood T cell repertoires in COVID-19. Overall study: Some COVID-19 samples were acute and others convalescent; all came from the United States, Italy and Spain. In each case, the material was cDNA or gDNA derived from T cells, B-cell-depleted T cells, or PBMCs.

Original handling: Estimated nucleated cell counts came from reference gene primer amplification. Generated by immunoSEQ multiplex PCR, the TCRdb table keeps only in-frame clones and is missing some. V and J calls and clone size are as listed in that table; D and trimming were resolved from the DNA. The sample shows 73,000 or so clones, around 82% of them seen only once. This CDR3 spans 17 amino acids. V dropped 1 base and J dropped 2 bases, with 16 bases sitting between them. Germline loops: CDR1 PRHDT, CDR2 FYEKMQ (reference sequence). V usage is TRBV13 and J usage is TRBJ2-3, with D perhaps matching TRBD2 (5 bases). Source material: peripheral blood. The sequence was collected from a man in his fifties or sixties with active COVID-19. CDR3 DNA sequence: TGTGCCAGCAGCTTAGACGCGTCGGGGTACTTCACAGATACGCAGTATTTT. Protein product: CASSLDASGYFTDTQYF.